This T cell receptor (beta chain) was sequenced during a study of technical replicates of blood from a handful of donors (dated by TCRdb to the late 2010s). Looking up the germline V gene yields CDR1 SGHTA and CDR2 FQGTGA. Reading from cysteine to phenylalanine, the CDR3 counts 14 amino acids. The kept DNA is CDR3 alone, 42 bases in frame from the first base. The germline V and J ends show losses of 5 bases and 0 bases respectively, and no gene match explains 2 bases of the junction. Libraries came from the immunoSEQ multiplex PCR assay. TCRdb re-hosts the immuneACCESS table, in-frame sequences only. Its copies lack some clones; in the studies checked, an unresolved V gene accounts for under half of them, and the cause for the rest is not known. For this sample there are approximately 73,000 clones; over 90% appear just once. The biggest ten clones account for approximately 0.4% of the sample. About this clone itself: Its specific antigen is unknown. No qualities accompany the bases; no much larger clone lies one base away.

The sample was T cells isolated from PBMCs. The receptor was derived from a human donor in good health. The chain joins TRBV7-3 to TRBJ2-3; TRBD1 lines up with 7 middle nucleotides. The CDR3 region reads CASSTGQSTDTQYF. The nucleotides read TGTGCCAGCAGCACGGGACAGAGCACAGATACGCAGTATTTT. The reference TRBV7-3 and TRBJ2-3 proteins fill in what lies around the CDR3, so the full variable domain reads GAGVSQTPSNKVTEKGKYVELRCDPISGHTALYWYRQSLGQGPEFLIYFQGTGAADDSGLPNDRFFAVRPEGSVSTLKIQRTERGDSAVYLCASSTGQSTDTQYFGPGTRLTVL.